These 7 T cell receptor beta chains originate from one sample sequenced in a study of Graves' ophthalmopathy and Graves' hyperthyroidism. RNA transcripts were the template, and TCR beta CDR3 regions were amplified from them. The workflow started with a first-round RT-PCR run with HTBI primers and then moved on to a second-round multiplex PCR. TCRdb itself ran the multiplex PCR reads through MiXCR, one entry per CDR3 protein. The sample holds 400,000 or so distinct CDR3 sequences, 15% seen once. The sample taken for sequencing was peripheral blood. The receptors stem from a woman younger than 35 with stable Graves' hyperthyroidism.

This clonotype was seen many times. The V and J genes are TRBV24-1 and TRBJ1-2; 7 nucleotides match TRBD1. CDR3 length: 13 amino acids. The ends lost 4 bases at V and 14 bases at J; junction bases unmatched: 12. The V gene's germline CDR1 is KGHDR and CDR2 SFDVKD. The CDR3 DNA reads as TGTGCCACCAGTGACCTCCTCGACAGGGACACAACCTTC. It encodes CATSDLLDRDTTF.

The V and J genes are TRBV6-2 or TRBV6-3 and TRBJ1-1; 8 positions match TRBD1. This CDR3 contains 14 residues. V dropped 6 bases and J dropped 1; count of bases not matched to a gene: 4. CDR1 MNHEY and CDR2 SVGEGT come from the germline V gene. CDR3 sequence: CASSWTGRNTEAFF. The CDR3 DNA is TGTGCCAGCAGCTGGACAGGGAGGAACACTGAAGCTTTCTTT.

This clonotype has a count of ten or more. The chain recombines TRBV9 with TRBJ1-2; D is perhaps TRBD1 (6 bases). Trimming took off 5 bases at V and 3 bases at J, with 11 bases between the two ends. This CDR3 has 13 residues. Germline CDR1 is SGDLS and CDR2 is YYNGEE. CDR3 protein: CASRGGQDYGYTF. The CDR3 DNA is TGTGCCAGCAGGGGGGGGCAAGACTATGGCTACACCTTC.

V usage is TRBV12-3 or TRBV12-4 and J usage is TRBJ1-4; 10 positions match TRBD1. This CDR3 is 17 amino acids long. With 2 bases clipped from V and 5 bases from J, the junction kept 8 bases outside the gene matches. CDR3 nucleotides: TGTGCCAGCAGTTTATCTTTCCGGGGACAGGGGAATGAAAAACTGTTTTTT. Its translation: CASSLSFRGQGNEKLFF.

This clonotype was seen many times. The chain employs TRBV12-3 or TRBV12-4 and TRBJ2-5; weak D call: TRBD1 (6 bases). Trimming shortened V by 6 bases and J by 2 bases, and 13 bases separated the two germline ends. The CDR3 is made up of 14 amino acids. The DNA of the CDR3 is TGTGCCAGCAGCCTCGGACAGACGCAAGAGACCCAGTACTTC. This gives the protein CASSLGQTQETQYF.

CDR3 amino acids: CASSYSLGQGNEQYF. The CDR3, as DNA: TGTGCCAGCAGTTACTCCCTAGGACAGGGGAACGAGCAGTACTTC. This chain links TRBV6-5 with TRBJ2-7; 9 positions match TRBD1. J gave up 5 bases and V 0 bases, and 5 bases lay outside the gene matches. The germline gives CDR1 MNHEY, CDR2 SVGAGI. The CDR3 is made up of 15 amino acids.

Concerning this clonotype itself: Since a much larger clone is just one base distant, this may be a read error. The DNA for the CDR3 is TGCAGTGCCCCCGGAGAGGGAGAGACCCGGTACTTC. Its protein product is CSAPGEGETRYF. The rearrangement links TRBV20-1 to TRBJ2-5; weak D call: TRBD2 (5 bases). Germline V gives CDR1 DFQATT, CDR2 SNEGSKA (reference sequence). CDR3 length equals 12 residues.